This T cell receptor beta chain is from a study of technical replicates of blood from a handful of donors. Profiled with immunoSEQ multiplex PCR; TCRdb holds only in-frame clones, not every one. The sample consists of 35,000 to 50,000 clones, around 96% of them appearing once. The CDR3 runs to 13 residues. V lost 5 bases and J 3 bases, leaving 11 bases between the germline ends. CDR1 and CDR2 (germline): SGHVS, FQNEAQ. The rearrangement uses TRBV7-8 and TRBJ2-7; D gene unclear. The sequence came from a human donor in good health. The sample was T cells isolated from PBMCs. CDR3 protein: CASSIGVFYEQYF. The CDR3 DNA is TGTGCCAGCAGCATAGGAGTTTTCTACGAGCAGTACTTC.